One sample yielded the 17 T cell receptor beta chains listed below, sequenced in a study of cytomegalovirus exposure and HLA in healthy donors (dated by TCRdb to the late 2010s). Preparation of the library involved the immunoSEQ multiplex PCR assay. The multiplex PCR relied on a mix of 60 forward primers for TCR Vbeta segments and 13 reverse primers for TCR Jbeta segments. As stored in TCRdb, this immuneACCESS dataset retains in-frame rearrangements with V and J assigned. A fraction of the clones does not appear; measured against another copy, unresolved V genes explain less than half of the discrepancy, and the remainder lacks a known reason. This sample holds hundreds of thousands of clones; 70% to 80% were observed only once. The ten largest clonotypes hold 1.8% of the sample. The sample comprised PBMCs. These TCRs come from a young woman in good health and CMV-seronegative.

With respect to this clone: Additional DNA sequences in this sample encode the identical CDR3. V usage is TRBV7-9 and J usage is TRBJ1-3; tentatively, D is TRBD1 (5 bases). Trimming stripped 1 base from V and 0 bases from J, with 10 bases between. This CDR3 contains 16 residues. Germline V gives CDR1 SEHNR, CDR2 FQNEAQ (reference sequence). The chain's CDR3 is CASSLGQGLSGNTIYF. The DNA for the CDR3 is TGTGCCAGCAGCTTAGGCCAGGGCCTCTCTGGAAACACCATATATTTT.

V is TRBV5-1 and J is TRBJ2-1; 8 positions agree with TRBD2. CDR1 SGHRS and CDR2 YFSETQ come from the germline V gene. The CDR3 contains 17 residues. The V segment lost 3 bases and the J segment 0 bases; nucleotides outside the gene matches: 8. CDR3 bases: TGCGCCAGCAGCTCCCGGACTAGCTTGTCCTCCTACAATGAGCAGTTCTTC. It encodes CASSSRTSLSSYNEQFF.

This clone came up many times. Distinct nucleotide sequences in the sample also encode this CDR3. This chain connects TRBV20-1 to TRBJ1-1, with 8 bases aligning to TRBD1. This CDR3 is built from 11 residues. Losses at the gene ends were 6 bases for V and 10 bases for J; bases not matched to a gene: 7. Germline CDR1 DFQATT, CDR2 SNEGSKA (reference sequence). The CDR3: CSARQGKGAFF. CDR3 nucleotides: TGCAGTGCGCGACAGGGGAAGGGAGCTTTCTTT.

CDR3 protein: CAITPRQGVITEAFF. The CDR3 DNA follows: TGTGCCATCACTCCCAGACAGGGGGTTATTACTGAAGCTTTCTTT. The J gene is TRBJ1-1, the V gene TRBV10-3, with TRBD1 matching over 9 bases. This CDR3 region has 15 residues. The V gene's germline CDR1 is ENHRY and CDR2 SYGVKD. V dropped 7 bases and J dropped 5; count of bases not matched to a gene: 11.

This clone was detected a few times. This sequence joins TRBV7-8 and TRBJ2-7; 9 bases are shared with TRBD2. The CDR3 extends over 16 amino acids. From germline, CDR1 is SGHVS and CDR2 FQNEAQ. Trimming at V came to 4 bases and at J to 5 bases, leaving 12 bases not matched to a gene. CDR3 DNA sequence: TGTGCCAGCAGCTCTCCCATTGGCGGGAGGGCCCACGAGCAGTACTTC. Protein product: CASSSPIGGRAHEQYF.

The J gene is TRBJ1-4, the V gene TRBV19; D not certain. Germline assignment: CDR1 LNHDA and CDR2 SQIVND (reference sequence). V was pared by 1 base and J by 2 bases, with 8 bases between. The CDR3 loop spans 15 amino acids. The CDR3 spells CASSIGTGTNEKLFF. In nucleotides, the CDR3 is TGTGCCAGTAGTATAGGTACGGGGACTAATGAAAAACTGTTTTTT. The full variable domain, in which reference TRBV19 and TRBJ1-4 provide the parts outside the CDR3, is DGGITQSPKYLFRKEGQNVTLSCEQNLNHDAMYWYRQDPGQGLRLIYYSQIVNDFQKGDIAEGYSVSREKKESFPLTVTSAQKNPTAFYLCASSIGTGTNEKLFFGSGTQLSVL.

This chain uses TRBV6-1 with TRBJ1-5; D may be TRBD1 (5 bases). The CDR3 is 15 residues long. Germline assignment: CDR1 MNHNS and CDR2 SASEGT. V lost 1 base, J lost 7 bases, and 14 bases lay in between. The CDR3 DNA reads as TGTGCCAGCAGTGAAGAGGGGCAGTTCATGCAGCCCCAGCATTTT. Translated: CASSEEGQFMQPQHF.

The chain joins TRBV11-2 to TRBJ1-5; D uncertain. V lost 5 bases, J lost 4 bases, and 12 bases lay in between. This CDR3 is 14 amino acids long. Germline values: CDR1 SGHAT, CDR2 FQNNGV. The CDR3 sequence: CASSPTGSNQPQHF. The DNA for the CDR3 is TGTGCCAGCAGCCCTACGGGGTCAAATCAGCCCCAGCATTTT. Looking up the rest from reference TRBV11-2 and TRBJ1-5 gives the full variable domain: EAGVAQSPRYKIIEKRQSVAFWCNPISGHATLYWYQQILGQGPKLLIQFQNNGVVDDSQLPKDRFSAERLKGVDSTLKIQPAKLEDSAVYLCASSPTGSNQPQHFGDGTRLSIL.

The genes are TRBV7-9 and TRBJ2-3, with 7 nucleotides matching TRBD2. CDR1 is SEHNR and CDR2 is FQNEAQ in the germline V gene (reference sequence). Trimming removed 8 bases from V and 2 bases from J; junction bases left unmatched: 7. This CDR3 comprises 14 residues. This chain's CDR3 is CASGGGQITDTQYF. CDR3 in DNA: TGTGCCAGCGGGGGAGGGCAGATCACAGATACGCAGTATTTT.

J is TRBJ2-3 and V is TRBV6-5, with 10 positions matching TRBD1. Germline V lookup: CDR1 MNHEY, CDR2 SVGAGI. V lost 11 bases and J lost 3; bases outside the gene matches: 11. The CDR3 is 15 residues long. The DNA of the CDR3 is TGTGCCGTGCCAACCAGGACAGGGGGGACAGATACGCAGTATTTT. Its translation is CAVPTRTGGTDTQYF.

This rearrangement joins TRBV5-1 to TRBJ1-2; a weak D match, TRBD1 (6 bases). Between the trimmed V and J ends, which lost 0 bases and 7 bases, there was a span of 10 bases. The CDR3 consists of 13 residues. Germline CDR1 SGHRS, CDR2 YFSETQ. Here the CDR3 DNA reads TGCGCCAGCAGCTTGGGGGGGCAGGCTGGCTACACCTTC. Amino acids: CASSLGGQAGYTF.

On this clone itself: Distinct nucleotide sequences in the sample also encode this CDR3. This chain joins TRBV7-3 and TRBJ2-5, with D tentatively TRBD2 (5 bases). CDR1 and CDR2 (germline): SGHTA, FQGTGA. CDR3 length: 13 amino acids. V dropped 2 bases and J dropped 2 bases, with 6 bases sitting between them. The CDR3 loop reads CASSLRGQETQYF. The CDR3 DNA follows: TGTGCCAGCAGCTTACGGGGTCAAGAGACCCAGTACTTC.

J is TRBJ2-5 and V is TRBV11-1; 10 nucleotides match TRBD1. Germline loops: CDR1 SGHAT, CDR2 FQDESV (reference sequence). The CDR3 is 15 amino acids. Germline trimming cut 2 bases from V and 5 bases from J; bases unmatched to any gene: 5. The CDR3 reads CASSLITGQGETQYF. As DNA, the CDR3 is TGTGCCAGCAGCTTAATAACGGGACAGGGGGAGACCCAGTACTTC.

Remarks on this clone: One end of the junction varies from germline; a read error may be responsible. The genes are TRBV30 and TRBJ2-7; tentative D call: TRBD2 (6 bases). This CDR3 is built from 15 residues. CDR1 is GTSNPN and CDR2 is SVGIG in the germline V gene (reference sequence). For the CDR3, the DNA is TGTGCCTGGAGTGTACCGTCCCAGTTGACTAGTCATCCCACCTTC. Its translation is CAWSVPSQLTSHPTF.

This clone showed up just a few times. This chain connects TRBV9 to TRBJ2-2; the match to TRBD1 covers 11 bases. V lost 3 bases, J lost 8 bases, and 9 bases stayed unmatched. Germline CDR1 is SGDLS and CDR2 is YYNGEE. CDR3 size: 16 residues. CDR3 in DNA: TGTGCCAGCAGCGCCTCAGGACAGGGGGCTGTAGGGGAGCTGTTTTTT. Protein: CASSASGQGAVGELFF.

To note about this clone: At one end the junction does not follow the germline gene, possibly because of a read error. The chain employs TRBV30 and TRBJ2-3; the match to TRBD2 covers 9 bases. CDR1 and CDR2 (germline): GTSNPN, SVGIG (reference sequence). The CDR3 is 15 residues long. This CDR3 is CAWSVGASGTDTPYF. In nucleotides, the CDR3 is TGTGCCTGGAGTGTAGGAGCTAGCGGGACAGATACGCCGTATTTT.

This sequence joins TRBV6-5 and TRBJ1-2; TRBD1 might be the D (5 bases). CDR1 and CDR2 (germline): MNHEY, SVGAGI. The ends were cut back, 6 bases at V and 4 bases at J, with 12 bases in the middle. This CDR3 is 13 amino acids long. CDR3 in DNA: TGTGCCAGCAGCCCGACAGCAAGCTATGGCTACACCTTC. This gives the protein CASSPTASYGYTF.